Below are 22 T cell receptor beta chains sequenced from a single sample in a study of shared clonotypes between healthy human individuals. Only in-frame clones appear in the TCRdb table, and some are missing; sequencing was by immunoSEQ multiplex PCR. The sample shows around 2,000,000 clones, roughly 96% of them seen only once. The sequenced sample consisted of naive CD4+ T cells sorted from blood. Subset indicated: CD45RA+ positively selected. The receptor source for this set is a man between 18 and 35 years old in good health.

The V call is TRBV27, the J call TRBJ1-1; D not resolved. The germline V gene encodes CDR1 MNHEY and CDR2 SMNVEV (reference sequence). With 2 bases removed from V and 5 bases from J, the gap between germline ends came to 12 bases. This CDR3 has 14 amino acids. CDR3 DNA sequence: TGTGCCAGCAGTTTACCCACCGTAGGTACTGAAGCTTTCTTT. As protein: CASSLPTVGTEAFF.

CDR3 loop: CASSLRYQETQYF. CDR3 DNA sequence: TGTGCCAGCAGCTTGAGGTACCAAGAGACCCAGTACTTC. The rearrangement joins TRBV7-3 to TRBJ2-5; D uncertain. There are 13 residues in the CDR3. The V gene lost 3 bases and the J gene lost 0 bases, with 5 bases spanning the gap. Germline CDR1 and CDR2: SGHTA and FQGTGA. Variable domain in full (rest from reference TRBV7-3 and TRBJ2-5): GAGVSQTPSNKVTEKGKYVELRCDPISGHTALYWYRQSLGQGPEFLIYFQGTGAADDSGLPNDRFFAVRPEGSVSTLKIQRTERGDSAVYLCASSLRYQETQYFGPGTRLLVL.

J is TRBJ1-1 and V is TRBV18; D not resolved. The V end lost 0 bases, the J end lost 9 bases, and 11 bases lay between the germline ends. Per germline, CDR1 KGHSH and CDR2 LQKENI. The CDR3 extends over 13 amino acids. CDR3 residues: CASSPPAGLQAFF. The CDR3 region has the DNA TGTGCCAGCTCACCACCTGCTGGACTACAAGCTTTCTTT.

V is TRBV18 and J is TRBJ1-2, with a possible D match to TRBD1 (6 bases). V was cut by 2 bases and J by 5 bases, with 12 bases left in between. The CDR3 loop spans 14 amino acids. CDR1 and CDR2 (germline): KGHSH, LQKENI. The CDR3: CASSPRDTLYGYTF. The CDR3, as DNA: TGTGCCAGCTCACCAAGGGACACGCTTTATGGCTACACCTTC. The complete variable domain, with remaining parts taken from reference TRBV18 and TRBJ1-2, reads NAGVMQNPRHLVRRRGQEARLRCSPMKGHSHVYWYRQLPEEGLKFMVYLQKENIIDESGMPKERFSAEFPKEGPSILRIQQVVRGDSAAYFCASSPRDTLYGYTFGSGTRLTVV.

V usage is TRBV29-1 and J usage is TRBJ2-7; D might be TRBD1 or TRBD2, each matching 5 bases. The CDR3 contains 13 residues. The V gene lost 7 bases and the J gene lost 0 bases, with 13 bases spanning the gap. The V gene's germline CDR1 is SQVTM and CDR2 ANQGSEA. As DNA, the CDR3 is TGCAGCGGCAGGGACCCCAGCTCCTACGAGCAGTACTTC. Translated: CSGRDPSSYEQYF.

The V call is TRBV6-5, the J call TRBJ1-5; TRBD1 aligns across 7 bases. Germline trimming cut 4 bases from V and 15 bases from J; bases unmatched to any gene: 9. This CDR3 contains 12 residues. Germline V gene sequence: CDR1 MNHEY, CDR2 SVGAGI. As DNA, the CDR3 is TGTGCCAGCAGTTTAAGGGGGCGCGGTTGGCATTTT. Encoded protein: CASSLRGRGWHF.

The chain links TRBV6-1 to TRBJ2-3; TRBD2 agrees at 15 bases. Germline-derived CDR1 and CDR2 are MNHNS and SASEGT. V trimming: 4 bases; J trimming: 6 bases; junction bases outside the gene matches: 8. The length of the CDR3 is 17 residues. CDR3 nucleotide sequence: TGTGCCAGCAGTGGCCCTTGGACTAGCGGGAGGGGGGATACGCAGTATTTT. This gives the protein CASSGPWTSGRGDTQYF.

The chain recombines TRBV7-2 with TRBJ2-7; tentatively, D is TRBD1 (5 bases). The CDR3 is 14 amino acids. Trimming stripped 3 bases from V and 5 bases from J, with 14 bases between. The germline V gene has CDR1 SGHTA and CDR2 FQGNSA. CDR3 loop: CASSFRVPPDEQYF. The DNA for the CDR3 is TGTGCCAGCAGCTTCAGGGTGCCCCCAGACGAGCAGTACTTC.

In this sample, this clone turned up once. The chain carries TRBV28 and TRBJ2-7; no definite D call. V dropped 5 bases and J dropped 2 bases, with 22 bases sitting between them. Looked up from germline, CDR1 is MDHEN and CDR2 is SYDVKM. The CDR3 is 17 residues long. Here the CDR3 reads CASSAHLGSPVPYEQYF. The DNA of the CDR3 is TGTGCCAGCAGTGCACATTTGGGGTCACCTGTCCCCTACGAGCAGTACTTC.

This chain uses TRBV6-1 with TRBJ2-1; D is ambiguous. Trimming removed 2 bases from V and 2 bases from J, with 10 bases in between. CDR3 size: 15 residues. Germline V CDR1 and CDR2: MNHNS, SASEGT. DNA for the CDR3: TGTGCCAGCAGTGAATATCCGGGCGCCTACAATGAGCAGTTCTTC. Encoded protein: CASSEYPGAYNEQFF.

This chain joins TRBV7-9 and TRBJ2-7; D remains unclear. CDR1 is SEHNR and CDR2 is FQNEAQ in the germline V gene (reference sequence). V lost 2 bases and J lost 3, with 5 bases in between. The CDR3 has 12 residues. CDR3 loop: CASSLINYEQYF. Written as DNA, the CDR3 is TGTGCCAGCAGCTTAATAAACTACGAGCAGTACTTC. The entire variable domain, with the rest obtained from reference TRBV7-9 and TRBJ2-7, is as follows: DTGVSQNPRHKITKRGQNVTFRCDPISEHNRLYWYRQTLGQGPEFLTYFQNEAQLEKSRLLSDRFSAERPKGSFSTLEIQRTEQGDSAMYLCASSLINYEQYFGPGTRLTVT.

This clone was seen just once. The V call is TRBV19, the J call TRBJ2-5; TRBD2 matches at 16 bases. CDR3 length: 19 residues. Germline values: CDR1 LNHDA, CDR2 SQIVND (reference sequence). With 6 bases clipped from V and 5 bases from J, the junction kept 15 bases outside the gene matches. CDR3 in DNA: TGTGCCAGTAGCCAAGGGACTAGCGGGGGGGCTCATTTTACCGAGACCCAGTACTTC. It translates to CASSQGTSGGAHFTETQYF. Full variable domain (rest looked up from reference TRBV19 and TRBJ2-5): DGGITQSPKYLFRKEGQNVTLSCEQNLNHDAMYWYRQDPGQGLRLIYYSQIVNDFQKGDIAEGYSVSREKKESFPLTVTSAQKNPTAFYLCASSQGTSGGAHFTETQYFGPGTRLLVL.

The genes are TRBV9 and TRBJ2-7; TRBD2 is a possible D gene (5 bases). The length of the CDR3 is 15 residues. Trimming took 0 bases from V and 0 from J, leaving 10 bases between them. CDR1 is SGDLS and CDR2 is YYNGEE in the germline V gene. The CDR3 protein is CASSVGAELSYEQYF. In nucleotides, the CDR3 is TGTGCCAGCAGCGTAGGAGCGGAACTCTCCTACGAGCAGTACTTC.

With regard to this clone: Germline is not matched at one junction end, which may reflect a read error. The chain recombines TRBV5-6 with TRBJ1-2; 11 bases line up with TRBD1. Germline CDR1 SGHDT, CDR2 YYEEEE. The CDR3 has 12 residues. The CDR3, as DNA: TGTGCCAGCAGCGCGGACAGGGGGCCCATTTTCTTC. It specifies CASSADRGPIFF.

Concerning this clone: Relative to the germline gene, one junction end is altered; a read error may explain this. The chain has TRBV7-9 and TRBJ2-3; TRBD2 might be the D (6 bases). Per the germline V gene, CDR1 is SEHNR and CDR2 is FQNEAQ (reference sequence). The CDR3 length is 12 residues. The DNA of the CDR3 is TGTGCCAGCAGCCCCCCATGGCGGGGCCCTGTCTTT. Translation: CASSPPWRGPVF.

J is TRBJ1-3 and V is TRBV4-3; 11 positions agree with TRBD1. Germline assignment: CDR1 LGHNA and CDR2 YSLEER. The CDR3 loop spans 17 amino acids. V was clipped by 1 base and J by 4 bases; unmatched bases: 6. The chain's CDR3 is CASSQVAGQGAGNTIYF. CDR3 DNA sequence: TGCGCCAGCAGCCAAGTAGCCGGACAGGGGGCCGGAAACACCATATATTTT.

The gene calls are TRBV2 and TRBJ1-1, with D maybe TRBD1 (5 bases). V dropped 5 bases and J dropped 1 base, with 8 bases sitting between them. This CDR3 contains 13 residues. CDR1 and CDR2 from the germline V gene are SNHLY and FYNNEI. CDR3 amino acids: CASSRGANTEAFF. The DNA of the CDR3 is TGTGCCAGCAGTCGAGGGGCGAACACTGAAGCTTTCTTT.

Regarding this clone: Other nucleotide sequences in the sample specify the same CDR3. This chain uses TRBV30 with TRBJ2-5; D remains ambiguous. V lost 0 bases and J 3 bases, leaving 5 bases between the germline ends. This CDR3 has 12 residues. CDR1 is GTSNPN and CDR2 is SVGIG in the germline V gene (reference sequence). The CDR3 DNA sequence: TGTGCCTGGAGTGTAACTGAAGAGACCCAGTACTTC. It encodes CAWSVTEETQYF.

This clone came up once. The chain links TRBV7-9 to TRBJ2-5, with TRBD1 as a possible D gene (7 bases). Germline V gene data show CDR1 as SEHNR and CDR2 as FQNEAQ (reference sequence). This CDR3 is built from 17 residues. Deletions cut 0 bases from V and 0 bases from J, with 14 bases between. The CDR3 coding sequence is TGTGCCAGCAGCTTAGCCACAGGGGACTCGTACCAAGAGACCCAGTACTTC. It yields the protein CASSLATGDSYQETQYF.

This clone was seen just once. V usage is TRBV7-2 and J usage is TRBJ2-7, with D perhaps matching TRBD1 (5 bases). CDR3 length: 14 residues. CDR1 is SGHTA and CDR2 is FQGNSA in the germline V gene. Trimming took off 3 bases at V and 2 bases at J, with 11 bases between the two ends. This CDR3 reads CASSFKDKTYEQYF. In DNA, the CDR3 is TGTGCCAGCAGCTTTAAGGACAAGACCTACGAGCAGTACTTC.

V is TRBV10-3 and J is TRBJ2-1; no firm D call. The CDR3 has 11 residues. V dropped 6 bases and J dropped 6 bases, with 6 bases sitting between them. CDR1 is ENHRY, CDR2 SYGVKD, per germline. DNA for the CDR3: TGTGCCATCAGCACTGGCAATGAGCAGTTCTTC. Translated, it gives CAISTGNEQFF.

A word on this clone: Other nucleotide sequences from this sample produce the same CDR3. The rearrangement links TRBV5-1 to TRBJ1-2; a possible D gene is TRBD1 (5 bases). Looked up from germline, CDR1 is SGHRS and CDR2 is YFSETQ. Trimming left V 1 base short and J 8 bases short, with 12 bases between. This CDR3 has 13 amino acids. The CDR3 sequence is CASSLQGLGGYTF. CDR3 nucleotides: TGCGCCAGCAGCTTGCAGGGATTAGGGGGCTACACCTTC.